This T cell receptor (beta chain) was documented in a study of blood T cell repertoires in COVID-19. In the study overall: Acute and convalescent COVID-19 specimens originated in the United States, Italy and Spain.

This CDR3 spans 19 amino acids. The V end was cut by 0 bases, the J end by 6 bases, with 23 bases between. In germline, CDR1 is LGHNA, CDR2 YSLEER. TCRdb's copy holds only in-frame clones and misses some; the assay was immunoSEQ multiplex PCR. The sample has roughly 410,000 clones, 89% seen once. The receptor was derived from a woman in her 40s with COVID-19, enrolled during active disease. Sequenced input: peripheral blood. The V and J genes are TRBV4-3 and TRBJ2-2; D is possibly TRBD2 (6 bases). The CDR3 DNA sequence: TGCGCCAGCAGCCAAGAGGGCCTAGCGTCTGCCTCCAGCTCCGGGGAGCTGTTTTTT. It yields the protein CASSQEGLASASSSGELFF.